Below, 11 T cell receptor beta chains from the same sample are listed, as sequenced in a study of blood T cell repertoires in COVID-19. Measured with immunoSEQ multiplex PCR; TCRdb has only the in-frame clones, and not every one. This table has over 200,000 clones, about 85% appearing once. Sequencing used PBMCs or T cells enriched from blood (not recorded which). The receptor set was obtained from a man under 40 who had recovered from COVID-19.

This clone was recorded a few times. The chain recombines TRBV6-5 with TRBJ1-2; no firm D call. The CDR3 is 12 amino acids. CDR1 is MNHEY, CDR2 SVGAGI, per germline. V was trimmed by 6 bases and J by 5 bases, leaving 10 bases between them. CDR3 in amino acids: CASRRGEYGYTF. Here the CDR3 DNA reads TGTGCCAGCAGGCGAGGAGAATATGGCTACACCTTC.

V usage is TRBV12-1 and J usage is TRBJ2-1; TRBD2, as called in the table, went unchecked against the DNA. TRBV12-1 is a recognized pseudogene. This CDR3 spans 16 amino acids. The CDR3 sequence: CASSRWGLAEYNEQFF. The CDR3 coding sequence is TGTGCCAGCAGCCGATGGGGACTAGCGGAATACAATGAGCAGTTCTTC.

The rearrangement joins TRBV6-2 or TRBV6-3 to TRBJ1-5; D gene unclear. The CDR3 covers 15 residues. Germline V gives CDR1 MNHEY, CDR2 SVGEGT. Trimming removed 4 bases at V and 0 bases at J, with 10 bases between. The CDR3 DNA reads TGTGCCAGCAGTTGGAGTAGCCATAGCAATCAGCCCCAGCATTTT. It encodes CASSWSSHSNQPQHF.

The rearrangement links TRBV28 to TRBJ1-6; 12 positions match TRBD1. The length of the CDR3 is 19 residues. J gave up 5 bases and V 10 bases, and 18 bases lay outside the gene matches. From germline, CDR1 is MDHEN and CDR2 SYDVKM. CDR3 in amino acids: CATGFPLGTGGGDNSPLHF. The CDR3 nucleotides read TGTGCCACCGGCTTTCCCTTGGGGACAGGGGGCGGGGATAATTCACCCCTCCACTTT. The full variable domain, with the rest looked up from reference TRBV28 and TRBJ1-6, is DVKVTQSSRYLVKRTGEKVFLECVQDMDHENMFWYRQDPGLGLRLIYFSYDVKMKEKGDIPEGYSVSREKKERFSLILESASTNQTSMYLCATGFPLGTGGGDNSPLHFGNGTRLTVT.

V and J are TRBV5-6 and TRBJ2-2; D call uncertain. CDR3 length equals 14 residues. V shed 1 base and J shed 1 base, with 5 bases lying between them. CDR1 and CDR2 (germline): SGHDT, YYEEEE. DNA for the CDR3: TGTGCCAGCAGCTTGAACGGGAACACCGGGGAGCTGTTTTTT. Translating it yields CASSLNGNTGELFF.

A word on this clone: This specimen includes other DNA sequences encoding the same CDR3. The J gene is TRBJ2-7, the V gene TRBV5-4; 9 positions match TRBD1. V trimming: 4 bases; J trimming: 0 bases; junction bases outside the gene matches: 5. This CDR3 has 15 amino acids. Germline lookup yields CDR1 SGHNT and CDR2 YYREEE (reference sequence). CDR3 coding DNA: TGTGCCAGCAGCCGTGGACAGGGGCTCTCCTACGAGCAGTACTTC. Amino acid sequence: CASSRGQGLSYEQYF.

The V gene is TRBV7-8, the J gene TRBJ2-7; possible D gene TRBD1, 7 bases. CDR1 is SGHVS and CDR2 is FQNEAQ in the germline V gene. CDR3 size: 15 residues. The V and J ends lost 3 bases and 3 bases respectively, with 15 bases between them. CDR3 DNA: TGTGCCAGCAGCTTCGCGGGACAGAGGTACTACGAGCAGTACTTC. It codes for CASSFAGQRYYEQYF.

This chain connects TRBV7-9 to TRBJ2-7; 9 bases match TRBD1. V gave up 2 bases and J gave up 3 bases; unmatched junction bases: 8. This CDR3 spans 16 amino acids. Per germline, CDR1 SEHNR and CDR2 FQNEAQ (reference sequence). This CDR3 is CASSLNSGTGHYEQYF. The DNA for the CDR3 is TGTGCCAGCAGCTTAAATTCCGGGACAGGGCACTACGAGCAGTACTTC. The variable domain in full, with the rest retrieved from reference TRBV7-9 and TRBJ2-7, is DTGVSQNPRHKITKRGQNVTFRCDPISEHNRLYWYRQTLGQGPEFLTYFQNEAQLEKSRLLSDRFSAERPKGSFSTLEIQRTEQGDSAMYLCASSLNSGTGHYEQYFGPGTRLTVT.

This clone appeared a few times. This chain connects TRBV28 to TRBJ2-7, with 11 bases fitting TRBD2. The germline gives CDR1 MDHEN, CDR2 SYDVKM. The V segment lost 7 bases and the J segment 0 bases; nucleotides outside the gene matches: 20. This CDR3 has 20 amino acids. The CDR3 DNA follows: TGTGCCAGCACCCCGTCCTCTTTAGCGGGAGGGTACTCGTACTCCTACGAGCAGTACTTC. As protein: CASTPSSLAGGYSYSYEQYF.

The CDR3 loop is CASSLWGQGVYSPLHF. As DNA, the CDR3 is TGTGCCAGCAGCTTATGGGGACAGGGAGTTTATTCACCCCTCCACTTT. J is TRBJ1-6 and V is TRBV7-9; 9 positions agree with TRBD1. The V segment lost 2 bases and the J segment 8 bases; nucleotides outside the gene matches: 7. The germline gives CDR1 SEHNR, CDR2 FQNEAQ (reference sequence). This CDR3 is built from 16 residues.

V and J are TRBV9 and TRBJ1-2; D ambiguous. CDR3 length: 13 amino acids. Germline V lookup: CDR1 SGDLS, CDR2 YYNGEE. Trimming stripped 5 bases from V and 4 bases from J, with 12 bases between. The CDR3 sequence: CASRPTETYGYTF. The CDR3 DNA is TGTGCCAGCAGACCTACAGAGACCTATGGCTACACCTTC.